The clone carrying this T cell receptor beta chain was picked up a small number of times. Its antigen is not known. This PCR relied on a set of 60 Vbeta primers and 13 Jbeta primers. Per the original data handling: In a later analysis, approximately 73 million unique TCR beta chains included roughly 11 million shared by two or more donors. Data came from immunoSEQ multiplex PCR; TCRdb stores just in-frame clones and leaves some out. From that table come the V and J calls and clone size; the DNA was used to work out D and trimming. The repertoire holds around 100,000 clones, with 66% as singletons. The data belong to a study of cytomegalovirus exposure and HLA in healthy donors. Overall study findings and caveats: Within the data, a cluster of highly shared sequence variants was likely a sequencing artifact. In vitro, three CMV-associated chains proved specific for CMV antigens. TCR beta V- and J-gene trimming was later associated with a missense DCLRE1C variant.

The sequence was obtained from a woman aged 50 to 60 in good health and CMV-seronegative. Sequences were obtained from PBMCs.

The CDR3: CASSPLARRGSYEQYF. The CDR3 region has the DNA TGTGCCAGCAGCCCCCTCGCTCGGCGAGGGTCCTACGAGCAGTACTTC. The V gene is TRBV11-2, the J gene TRBJ2-7; perhaps TRBD2 as D (5 bases). This CDR3 has 16 amino acids. Germline lookup yields CDR1 SGHAT and CDR2 FQNNGV. With 5 bases removed from V and 1 base from J, the gap between germline ends came to 18 bases. The full variable domain, completed using reference TRBV11-2 and TRBJ2-7, is EAGVAQSPRYKIIEKRQSVAFWCNPISGHATLYWYQQILGQGPKLLIQFQNNGVVDDSQLPKDRFSAERLKGVDSTLKIQPAKLEDSAVYLCASSPLARRGSYEQYFGPGTRLTVT.